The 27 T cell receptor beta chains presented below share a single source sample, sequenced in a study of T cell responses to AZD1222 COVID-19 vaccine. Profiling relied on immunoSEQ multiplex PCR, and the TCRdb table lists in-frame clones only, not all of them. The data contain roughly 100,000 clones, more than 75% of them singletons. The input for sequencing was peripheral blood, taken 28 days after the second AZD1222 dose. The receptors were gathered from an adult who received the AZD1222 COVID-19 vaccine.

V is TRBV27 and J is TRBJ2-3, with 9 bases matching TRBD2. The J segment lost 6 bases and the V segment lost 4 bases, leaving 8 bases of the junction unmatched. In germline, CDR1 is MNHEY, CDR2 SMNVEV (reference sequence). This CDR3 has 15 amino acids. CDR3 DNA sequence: TGTGCCAGCAGTTGGGGCGGGAGGGCGGACGATACGCAGTATTTT. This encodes CASSWGGRADDTQYF.

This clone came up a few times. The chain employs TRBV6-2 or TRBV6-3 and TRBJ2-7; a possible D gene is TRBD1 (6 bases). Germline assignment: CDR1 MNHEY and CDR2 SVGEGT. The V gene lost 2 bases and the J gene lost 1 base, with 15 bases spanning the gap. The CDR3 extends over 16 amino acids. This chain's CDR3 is CASSYEGHRPSYEQYF. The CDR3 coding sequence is TGTGCCAGCAGTTACGAGGGACATCGCCCATCCTACGAGCAGTACTTC.

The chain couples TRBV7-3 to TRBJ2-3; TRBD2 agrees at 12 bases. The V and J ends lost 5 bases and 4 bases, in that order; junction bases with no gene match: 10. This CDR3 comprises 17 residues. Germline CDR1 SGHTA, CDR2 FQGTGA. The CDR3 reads CASSVGAGLAGADTQYF. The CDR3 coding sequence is TGTGCCAGCAGCGTGGGGGCGGGACTAGCGGGCGCAGATACGCAGTATTTT.

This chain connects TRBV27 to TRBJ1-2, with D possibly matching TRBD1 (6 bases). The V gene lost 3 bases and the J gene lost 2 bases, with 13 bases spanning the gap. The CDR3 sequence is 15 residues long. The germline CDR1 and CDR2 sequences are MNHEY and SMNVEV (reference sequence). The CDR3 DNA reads TGTGCCAGCAGTTTCTCCAGGGGCGGCAACTATGGCTACACCTTC. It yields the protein CASSFSRGGNYGYTF.

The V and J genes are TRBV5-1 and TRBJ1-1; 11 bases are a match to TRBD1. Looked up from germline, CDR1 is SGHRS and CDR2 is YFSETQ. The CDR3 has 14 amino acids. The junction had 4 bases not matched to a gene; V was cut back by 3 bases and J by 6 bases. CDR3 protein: CASSWGTGGAEAFF. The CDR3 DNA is TGCGCCAGCAGCTGGGGGACAGGGGGAGCTGAAGCTTTCTTT.

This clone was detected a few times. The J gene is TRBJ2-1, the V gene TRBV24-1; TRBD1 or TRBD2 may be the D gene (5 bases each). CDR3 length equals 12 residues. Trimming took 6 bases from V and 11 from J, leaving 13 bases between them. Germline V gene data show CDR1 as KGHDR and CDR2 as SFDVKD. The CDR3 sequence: CATSSDEGKQFF. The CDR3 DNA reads TGTGCCACCAGTTCCGACGAGGGGAAGCAGTTCTTC.

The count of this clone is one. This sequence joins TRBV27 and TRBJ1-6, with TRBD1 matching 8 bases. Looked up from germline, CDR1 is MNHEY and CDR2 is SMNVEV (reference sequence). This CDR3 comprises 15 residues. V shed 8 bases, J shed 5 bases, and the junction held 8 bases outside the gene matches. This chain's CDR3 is CASGPRDRHNSPLHF. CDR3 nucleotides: TGTGCCAGCGGGCCCCGGGACAGGCATAATTCACCCCTCCACTTT.

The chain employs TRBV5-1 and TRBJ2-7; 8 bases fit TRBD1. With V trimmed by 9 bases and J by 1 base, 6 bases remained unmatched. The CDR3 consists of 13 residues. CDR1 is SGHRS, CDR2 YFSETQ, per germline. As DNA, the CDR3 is TGCGCCACCCTCCAGGGGGCGTCCTACGAGCAGTACTTC. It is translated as CATLQGASYEQYF. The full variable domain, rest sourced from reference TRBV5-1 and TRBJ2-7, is KAGVTQTPRYLIKTRGQQVTLSCSPISGHRSVSWYQQTPGQGLQFLFEYFSETQRNKGNFPGRFSGRQFSNSRSEMNVSTLELGDSALYLCATLQGASYEQYFGPGTRLTVT.

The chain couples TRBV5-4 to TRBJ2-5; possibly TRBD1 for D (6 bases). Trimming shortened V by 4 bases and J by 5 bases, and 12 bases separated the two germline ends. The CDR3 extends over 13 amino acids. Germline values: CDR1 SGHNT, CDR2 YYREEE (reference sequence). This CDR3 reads CASSPWTEETQYF. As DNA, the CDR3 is TGTGCCAGCAGCCCCTGGACAGAGGAGACCCAGTACTTC.

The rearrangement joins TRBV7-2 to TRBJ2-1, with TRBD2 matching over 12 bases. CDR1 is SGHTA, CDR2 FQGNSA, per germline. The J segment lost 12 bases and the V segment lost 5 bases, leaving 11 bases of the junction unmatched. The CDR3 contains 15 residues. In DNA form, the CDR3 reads TGTGCCAGCAGCGCCGGACTAGCGGGGACCCCTCGGCAGTTCTTC. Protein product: CASSAGLAGTPRQFF.

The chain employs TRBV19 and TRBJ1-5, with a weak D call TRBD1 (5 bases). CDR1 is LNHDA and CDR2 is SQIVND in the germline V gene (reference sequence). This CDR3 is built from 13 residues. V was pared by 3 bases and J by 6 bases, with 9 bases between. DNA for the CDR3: TGTGCCAGTAGTATGCCAGGGTTTCAGCCCCAGCATTTT. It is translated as CASSMPGFQPQHF.

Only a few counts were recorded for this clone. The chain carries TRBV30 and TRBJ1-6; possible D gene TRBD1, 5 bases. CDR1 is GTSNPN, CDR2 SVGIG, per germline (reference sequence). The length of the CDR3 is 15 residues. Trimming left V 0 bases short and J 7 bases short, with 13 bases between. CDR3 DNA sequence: TGTGCCTGGAGTGTACTCAGGGCGTTGAATTCACCCCTCCACTTT. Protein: CAWSVLRALNSPLHF.

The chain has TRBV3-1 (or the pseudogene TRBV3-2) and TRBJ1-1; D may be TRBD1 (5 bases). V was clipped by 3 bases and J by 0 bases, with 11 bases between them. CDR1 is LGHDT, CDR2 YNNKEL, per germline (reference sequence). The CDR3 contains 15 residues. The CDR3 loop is CASSHTGTVNTEAFF. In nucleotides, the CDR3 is TGTGCCAGCAGCCACACTGGGACCGTGAACACTGAAGCTTTCTTT.

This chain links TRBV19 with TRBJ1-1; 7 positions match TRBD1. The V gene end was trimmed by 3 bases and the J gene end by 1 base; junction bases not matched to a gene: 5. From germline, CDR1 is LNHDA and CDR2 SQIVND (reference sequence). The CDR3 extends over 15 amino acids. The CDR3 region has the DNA TGTGCCAGTAGTATTACAGGGGTTTCGAACACTGAAGCTTTCTTT. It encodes CASSITGVSNTEAFF.

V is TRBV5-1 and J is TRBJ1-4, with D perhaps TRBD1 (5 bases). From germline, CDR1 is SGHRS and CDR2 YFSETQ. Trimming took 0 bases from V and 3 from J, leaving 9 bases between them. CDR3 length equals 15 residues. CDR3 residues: CASSLEAGPNEKLFF. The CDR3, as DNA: TGCGCCAGCAGCTTGGAGGCAGGGCCTAATGAAAAACTGTTTTTT. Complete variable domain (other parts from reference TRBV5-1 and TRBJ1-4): KAGVTQTPRYLIKTRGQQVTLSCSPISGHRSVSWYQQTPGQGLQFLFEYFSETQRNKGNFPGRFSGRQFSNSRSEMNVSTLELGDSALYLCASSLEAGPNEKLFFGSGTQLSVL.

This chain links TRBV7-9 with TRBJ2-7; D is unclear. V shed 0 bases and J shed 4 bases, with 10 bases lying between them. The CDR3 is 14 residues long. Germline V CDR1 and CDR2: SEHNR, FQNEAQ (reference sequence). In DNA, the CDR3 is TGTGCCAGCAGCTTAGCCGGCAGCCCGTACGAGCAGTACTTC. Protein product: CASSLAGSPYEQYF.

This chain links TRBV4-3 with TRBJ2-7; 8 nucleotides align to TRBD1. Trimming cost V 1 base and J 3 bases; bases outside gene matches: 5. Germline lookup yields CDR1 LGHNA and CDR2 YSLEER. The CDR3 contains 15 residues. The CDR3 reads CASSQGAGGLYEQYF. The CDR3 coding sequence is TGCGCCAGCAGCCAAGGGGCAGGGGGCCTCTACGAGCAGTACTTC.

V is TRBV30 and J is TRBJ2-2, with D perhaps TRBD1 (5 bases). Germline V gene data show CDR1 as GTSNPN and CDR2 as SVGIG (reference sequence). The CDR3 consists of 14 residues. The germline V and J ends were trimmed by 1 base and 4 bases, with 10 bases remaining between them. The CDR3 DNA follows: TGTGCCTGGAGTGGGGGCCCCGGCACCGGGGAGCTGTTTTTT. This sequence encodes CAWSGGPGTGELFF.

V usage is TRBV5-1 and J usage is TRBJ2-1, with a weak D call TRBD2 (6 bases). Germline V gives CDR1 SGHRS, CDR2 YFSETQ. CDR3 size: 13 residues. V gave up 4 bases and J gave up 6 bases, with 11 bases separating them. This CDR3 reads CASSLTSSNEQFF. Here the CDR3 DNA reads TGCGCCAGCAGCCTGACTAGTTCCAATGAGCAGTTCTTC.

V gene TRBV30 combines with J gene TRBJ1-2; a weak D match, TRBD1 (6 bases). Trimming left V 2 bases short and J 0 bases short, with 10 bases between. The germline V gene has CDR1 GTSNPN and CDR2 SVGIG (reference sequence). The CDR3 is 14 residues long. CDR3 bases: TGTGCCTGGAGTCACCAGGGGACTAACTATGGCTACACCTTC. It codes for CAWSHQGTNYGYTF.

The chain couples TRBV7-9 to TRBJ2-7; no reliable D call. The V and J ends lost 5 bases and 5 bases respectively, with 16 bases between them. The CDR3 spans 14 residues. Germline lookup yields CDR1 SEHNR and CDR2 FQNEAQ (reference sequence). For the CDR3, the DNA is TGTGCCAGCAGCCCCTTCGGTGGTCGCAACGAGCAGTACTTC. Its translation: CASSPFGGRNEQYF.

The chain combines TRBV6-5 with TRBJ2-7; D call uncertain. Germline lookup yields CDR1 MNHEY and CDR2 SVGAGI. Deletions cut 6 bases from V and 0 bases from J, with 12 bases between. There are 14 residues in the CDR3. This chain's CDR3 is CASRGGSSSYEQYF. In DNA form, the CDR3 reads TGTGCCAGCAGAGGCGGCTCGAGCTCCTACGAGCAGTACTTC.

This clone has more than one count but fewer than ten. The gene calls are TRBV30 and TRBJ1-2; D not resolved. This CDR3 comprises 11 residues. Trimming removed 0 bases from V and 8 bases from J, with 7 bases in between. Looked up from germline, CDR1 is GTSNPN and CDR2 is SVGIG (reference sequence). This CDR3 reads CAWSVHGGYTF. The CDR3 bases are TGTGCCTGGAGTGTACATGGAGGCTACACCTTC.

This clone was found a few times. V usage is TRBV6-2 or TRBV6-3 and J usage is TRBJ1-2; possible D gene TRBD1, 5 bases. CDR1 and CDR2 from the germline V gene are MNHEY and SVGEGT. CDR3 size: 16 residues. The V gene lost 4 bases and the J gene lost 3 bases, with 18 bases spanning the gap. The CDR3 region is CASSFTPGGDHYGYTF. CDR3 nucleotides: TGTGCCAGCAGTTTCACCCCAGGAGGGGATCACTATGGCTACACCTTC.

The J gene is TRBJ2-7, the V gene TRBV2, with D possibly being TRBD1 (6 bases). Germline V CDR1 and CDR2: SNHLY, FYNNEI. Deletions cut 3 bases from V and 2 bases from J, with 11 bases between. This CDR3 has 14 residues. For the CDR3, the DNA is TGTGCCAGCAGTGAGCAGGGGAGCACCTACGAGCAGTACTTC. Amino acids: CASSEQGSTYEQYF.

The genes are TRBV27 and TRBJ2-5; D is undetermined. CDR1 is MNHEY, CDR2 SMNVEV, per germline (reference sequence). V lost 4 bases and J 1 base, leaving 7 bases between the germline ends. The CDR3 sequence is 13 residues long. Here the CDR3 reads CASSSRPQETQYF. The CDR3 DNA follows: TGTGCCAGCAGTTCTCGCCCCCAAGAGACCCAGTACTTC.

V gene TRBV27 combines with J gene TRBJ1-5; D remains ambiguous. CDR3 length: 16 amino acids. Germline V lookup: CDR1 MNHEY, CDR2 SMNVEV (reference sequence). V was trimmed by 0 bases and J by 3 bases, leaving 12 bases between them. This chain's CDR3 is CASSLSAGNLNQPQHF. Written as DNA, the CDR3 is TGTGCCAGCAGTTTATCCGCCGGGAACCTCAATCAGCCCCAGCATTTT.